This TCR beta chain appears in the sequencing data of a study of high-grade serous ovarian cancer treatment subgroups. Study background: Samples averaged about 15,000 reads and several thousand unique TCR beta rearrangements. Whole-study results and caveats: TCR relatedness rose with neoantigen level and trended with mutation load. Repertoire analysis covered CDR3 alone, not CDR1 or CDR2.

The length of the CDR3 is 12 residues. Trimming stripped 0 bases from V and 10 bases from J, with 12 bases between. Germline V gene lookup returns CDR1 GTSNPN and CDR2 SVGIG (reference sequence). Generated by immunoSEQ multiplex PCR, the TCRdb table keeps only in-frame clones and is missing some. The repertoire consists of nearly 15,000 clones, with roughly nine tenths occurring once and the leading ten covering around 6.4%. The tumor samples were collected prior to definitive surgery or chemotherapy. Note on this clone: The antigen is not known.

The V gene is TRBV30, the J gene TRBJ1-2; D uncertain. The TCR was taken from a human donor with high-grade serous ovarian cancer. Material: tumor tissue. The CDR3 loop is CAWSVTGSTYTF. The DNA for the CDR3 is TGTGCCTGGAGTGTTACTGGGAGTACCTACACCTTC.